This TCR beta chain was sequenced during a study of shared clonotypes between healthy human individuals. Study-level results: Genetic and exposure-history diversity was limited by the small donor number.

Genomic DNA of every subset was divided equally among multiple immunoSEQ plates. Sorted-subset replicate PCR reactions were performed with about 200 ng DNA, corresponding to 25,000 to 35,000 T cell genomes. This table comes from immunoSEQ multiplex PCR, and its TCRdb copy is limited to in-frame clones, with some not included. This sample has fewer than 1 million clones, with 95% to 97% found just once. A note on this clone: The antigen remains undetermined. The junction differs from germline at one of its ends, possibly a read error.

The germline gives CDR1 MNHEY, CDR2 SMNVEV (reference sequence). The CDR3 runs 15 residues. In the naive CD8 group, cells lacked CD45RO and were positively selected for CCR7, so terminally differentiated effector memory CD45RA+ cells were left out. Donors were healthy HIV-negative adults without recently reported acute infections or vaccinations. V gene TRBV27 combines with J gene TRBJ2-7; the D is unclear. The receptor was isolated from a man aged 25-45 years in good health. Sequenced input: naive CD8+ T cells sorted from blood. This chain's CDR3 is CASTLRAAPGYEQYF. The CDR3 DNA is TGTGCCAGCACTTTACGGGCAGCACCCGGATACGAGCAGTACTTC.